The entry that follows covers one TCR beta chain sequence. The sample originates from a study of Ad26.COV2.S vaccination and SARS-CoV-2 variants. Using immunoSEQ multiplex PCR, the repertoire was profiled, and TCRdb retains in-frame clones only, with some absent. The sample holds 200,000 to 250,000 clones, over 75% seen once. Specified treatment: about 20 received Ad26.COV2.S at low or high dose, single or two shots; five or six received placebo; per-sample allocation not given. Sampling took place 63 days after the first vaccine or placebo injection. Sequenced here: peripheral blood, sampled in a trial of Ad26.COV2.S vaccine versus placebo. This clonotype was sampled from a person between 18 and 59 years old who received the Ad26.COV2.S COVID-19 vaccine or a placebo.

The CDR3 sequence is CASSQGVYTEAFF. DNA of the CDR3: TGCGCCAGCAGCCAGGGGGTGTACACTGAAGCTTTCTTT. The rearrangement links TRBV4-1 to TRBJ1-1; D is possibly TRBD1 (5 bases). V lost 3 bases and J lost 3, with 8 bases in between. The CDR3 runs 13 residues. Looked up from germline, CDR1 is MGHRA and CDR2 is YSYEKL.